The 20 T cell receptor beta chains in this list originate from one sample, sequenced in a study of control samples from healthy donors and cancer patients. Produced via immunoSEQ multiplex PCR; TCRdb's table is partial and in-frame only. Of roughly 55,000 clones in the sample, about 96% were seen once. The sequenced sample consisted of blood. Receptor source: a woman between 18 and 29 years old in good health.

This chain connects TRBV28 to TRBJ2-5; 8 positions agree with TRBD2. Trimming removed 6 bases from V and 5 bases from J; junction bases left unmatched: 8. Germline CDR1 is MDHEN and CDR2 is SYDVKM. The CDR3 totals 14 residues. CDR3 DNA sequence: TGTGCCAGCAGCCCTGGACTAGCCTCGGAGACCCAGTACTTC. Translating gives CASSPGLASETQYF.

For the CDR3, the DNA is TGTGCCAGTAGTACTGAGACAGCCCCCCAGCATTTT. It is translated as CASSTETAPQHF. This sequence joins TRBV19 and TRBJ1-5; D is possibly TRBD1 (5 bases). With 4 bases removed from V and 10 bases from J, the gap between germline ends came to 11 bases. Germline V lookup: CDR1 LNHDA, CDR2 SQIVND (reference sequence). CDR3 size: 12 residues.

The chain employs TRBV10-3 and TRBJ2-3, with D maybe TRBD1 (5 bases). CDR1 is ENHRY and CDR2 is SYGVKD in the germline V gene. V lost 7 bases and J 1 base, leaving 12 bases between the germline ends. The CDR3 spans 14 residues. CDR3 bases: TGTGCCATCAAGGGGTCTTTTCGCACAGATACGCAGTATTTT. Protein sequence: CAIKGSFRTDTQYF.

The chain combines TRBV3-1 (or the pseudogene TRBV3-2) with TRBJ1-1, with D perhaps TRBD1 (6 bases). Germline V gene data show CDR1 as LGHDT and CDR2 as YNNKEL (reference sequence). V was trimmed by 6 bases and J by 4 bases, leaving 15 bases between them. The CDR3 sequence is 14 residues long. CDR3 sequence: CASRGQGYVTEAFF. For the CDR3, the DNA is TGTGCCAGCAGAGGTCAGGGGTATGTCACTGAAGCTTTCTTT.

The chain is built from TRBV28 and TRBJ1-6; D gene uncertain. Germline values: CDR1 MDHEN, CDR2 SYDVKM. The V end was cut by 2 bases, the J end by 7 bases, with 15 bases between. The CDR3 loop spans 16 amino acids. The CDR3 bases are TGTGCCAGCAGTTTAGGCAGGACGGTCACCAATTCACCCCTCCACTTT. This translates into CASSLGRTVTNSPLHF.

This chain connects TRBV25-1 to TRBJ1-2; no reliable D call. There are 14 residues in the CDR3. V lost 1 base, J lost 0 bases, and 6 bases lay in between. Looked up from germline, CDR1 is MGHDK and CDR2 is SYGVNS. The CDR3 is CASSEFSANYGYTF. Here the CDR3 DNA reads TGTGCCAGCAGTGAATTCTCGGCTAACTATGGCTACACCTTC.

In DNA form, the CDR3 reads TGTGCCAGCAGCTTACCGGGCATGAACACTGAAGCTTTCTTT. Its translation: CASSLPGMNTEAFF. The chain combines TRBV7-8 with TRBJ1-1; D call uncertain. Trimming cost V 2 bases and J 0 bases, with 7 bases left between them. Germline V gives CDR1 SGHVS, CDR2 FQNEAQ. This CDR3 has 14 amino acids.

The CDR3 DNA sequence: TGTGCCTGGAGTGTTTCCAAGTACCAGCCCCAGCATTTT. It yields the protein CAWSVSKYQPQHF. The chain employs TRBV30 and TRBJ1-5, with no clear D. The CDR3 consists of 13 residues. CDR1 GTSNPN and CDR2 SVGIG come from the germline V gene (reference sequence). Trimming removed 0 bases at V and 7 bases at J, with 10 bases between.

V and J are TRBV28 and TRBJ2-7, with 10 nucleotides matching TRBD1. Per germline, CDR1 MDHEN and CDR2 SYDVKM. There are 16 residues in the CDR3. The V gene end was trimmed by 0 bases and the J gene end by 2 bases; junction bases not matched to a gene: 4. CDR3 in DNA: TGTGCCAGCAGTTTATGGCCGGGACAGGGGACCTACGAGCAGTACTTC. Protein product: CASSLWPGQGTYEQYF.

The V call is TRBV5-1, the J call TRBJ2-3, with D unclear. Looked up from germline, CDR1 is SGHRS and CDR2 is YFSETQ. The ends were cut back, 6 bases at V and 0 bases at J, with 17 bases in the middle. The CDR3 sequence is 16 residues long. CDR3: CASKEGPASSTDTQYF. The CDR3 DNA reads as TGCGCCAGCAAGGAAGGGCCGGCATCTAGCACAGATACGCAGTATTTT. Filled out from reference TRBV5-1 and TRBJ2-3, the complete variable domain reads KAGVTQTPRYLIKTRGQQVTLSCSPISGHRSVSWYQQTPGQGLQFLFEYFSETQRNKGNFPGRFSGRQFSNSRSEMNVSTLELGDSALYLCASKEGPASSTDTQYFGPGTRLTVL.

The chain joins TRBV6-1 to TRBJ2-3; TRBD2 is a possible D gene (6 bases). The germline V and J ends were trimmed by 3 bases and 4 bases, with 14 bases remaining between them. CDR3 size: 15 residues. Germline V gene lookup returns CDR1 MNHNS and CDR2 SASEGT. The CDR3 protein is CASSDTRGFADTQYF. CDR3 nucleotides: TGTGCCAGCAGTGATACTCGGGGGTTCGCAGATACGCAGTATTTT.

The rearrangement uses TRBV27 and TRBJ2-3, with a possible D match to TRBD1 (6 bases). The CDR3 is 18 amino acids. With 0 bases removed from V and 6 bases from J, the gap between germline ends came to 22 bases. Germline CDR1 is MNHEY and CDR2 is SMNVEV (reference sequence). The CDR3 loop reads CASSLSMAWAGVLDTQYF. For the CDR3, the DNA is TGTGCCAGCAGTTTATCGATGGCTTGGGCAGGGGTGTTGGATACGCAGTATTTT.

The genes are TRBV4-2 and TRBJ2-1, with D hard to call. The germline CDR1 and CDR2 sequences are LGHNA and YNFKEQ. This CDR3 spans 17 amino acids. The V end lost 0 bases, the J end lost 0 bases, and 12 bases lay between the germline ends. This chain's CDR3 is CASSQDLTEISYNEQFF. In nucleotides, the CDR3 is TGTGCCAGCAGCCAAGATCTCACAGAAATCTCCTACAATGAGCAGTTCTTC.

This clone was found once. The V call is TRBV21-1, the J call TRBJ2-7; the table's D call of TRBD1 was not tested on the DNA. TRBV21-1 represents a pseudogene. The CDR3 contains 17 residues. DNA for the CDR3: TGTGCCTCGGGGCATGGACAGGCCATAAGATGGACCTACGAGCAGTACTTC. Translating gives CASGHGQAIRWTYEQYF.

The CDR3 sequence: CASSLSGEKLFF. The DNA of the CDR3 is TGTGCCAGCAGTTTATCGGGGGAAAAACTGTTTTTT. V and J are TRBV12-3 or TRBV12-4 and TRBJ1-4; D not certain. Trimming left V 2 bases short and J 8 bases short, with 6 bases between. The CDR3 is 12 residues long.

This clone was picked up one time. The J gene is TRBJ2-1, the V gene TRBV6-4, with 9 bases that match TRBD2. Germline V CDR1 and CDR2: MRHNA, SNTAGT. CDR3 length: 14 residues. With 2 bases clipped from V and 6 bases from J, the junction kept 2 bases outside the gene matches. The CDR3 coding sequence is TGTGCCAGCAGTGACGGCGGGGGGGCCAATGAGCAGTTCTTC. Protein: CASSDGGGANEQFF.

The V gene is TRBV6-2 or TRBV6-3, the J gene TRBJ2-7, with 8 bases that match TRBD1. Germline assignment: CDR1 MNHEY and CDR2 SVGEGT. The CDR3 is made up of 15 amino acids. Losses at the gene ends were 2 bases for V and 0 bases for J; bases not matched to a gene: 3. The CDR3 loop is CASSYTGGSSYEQYF. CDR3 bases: TGTGCCAGCAGTTACACAGGGGGTTCCTCCTACGAGCAGTACTTC.

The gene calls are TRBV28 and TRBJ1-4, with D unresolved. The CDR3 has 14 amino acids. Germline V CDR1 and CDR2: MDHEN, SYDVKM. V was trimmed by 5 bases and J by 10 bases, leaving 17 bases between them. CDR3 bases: TGTGCCAGCAGTCCCCTCCCCGGAGGCGGAAAACTGTTTTTT. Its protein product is CASSPLPGGGKLFF.

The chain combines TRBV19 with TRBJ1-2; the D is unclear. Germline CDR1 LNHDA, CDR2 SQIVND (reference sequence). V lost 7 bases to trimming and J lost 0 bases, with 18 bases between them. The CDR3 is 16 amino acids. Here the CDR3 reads CASMFRPGESNYGYTF. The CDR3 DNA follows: TGTGCCAGTATGTTCCGGCCGGGAGAGTCTAACTATGGCTACACCTTC. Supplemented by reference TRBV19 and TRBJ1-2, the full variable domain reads DGGITQSPKYLFRKEGQNVTLSCEQNLNHDAMYWYRQDPGQGLRLIYYSQIVNDFQKGDIAEGYSVSREKKESFPLTVTSAQKNPTAFYLCASMFRPGESNYGYTFGSGTRLTVV.

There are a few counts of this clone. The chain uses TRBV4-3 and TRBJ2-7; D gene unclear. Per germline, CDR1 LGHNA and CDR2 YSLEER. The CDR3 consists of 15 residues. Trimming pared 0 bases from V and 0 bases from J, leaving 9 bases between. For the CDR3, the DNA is TGCGCCAGCAGCCAAGACACCGGCCGCTCCTACGAGCAGTACTTC. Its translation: CASSQDTGRSYEQYF.